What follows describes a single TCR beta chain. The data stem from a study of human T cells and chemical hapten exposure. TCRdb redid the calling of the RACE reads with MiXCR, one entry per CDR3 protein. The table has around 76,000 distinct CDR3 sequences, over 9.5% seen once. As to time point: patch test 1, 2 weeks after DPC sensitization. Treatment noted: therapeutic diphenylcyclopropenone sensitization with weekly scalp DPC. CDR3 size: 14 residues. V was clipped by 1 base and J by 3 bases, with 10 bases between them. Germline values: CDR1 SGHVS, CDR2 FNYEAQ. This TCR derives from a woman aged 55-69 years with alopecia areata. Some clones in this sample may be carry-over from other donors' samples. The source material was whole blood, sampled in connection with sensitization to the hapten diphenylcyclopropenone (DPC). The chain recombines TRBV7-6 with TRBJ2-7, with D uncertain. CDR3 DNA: TGTGCCAGCAGCTTAGGAGGTTCACGCTACGAGCAGTACTTC. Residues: CASSLGGSRYEQYF.